This entry describes one TCR beta chain. Sample-barcoded 5' priming and a J-beta primer mix drove a second PCR of roughly 6 to 12 cycles. TCRdb re-analysed the 5' RACE reads in MiXCR, keeping a single row per CDR3 protein. In the table there are hundreds of thousands of distinct CDR3 sequences, approximately 43% of which are singletons. These data come from a study of blood T cells in healthy people across ages. CDR3 length: 15 amino acids. Per the germline V gene, CDR1 is SNHLY and CDR2 is FYNNEI. The chain is built from TRBV2 and TRBJ2-5, with 9 bases identical to TRBD1. The J call may not be correct, given that the DNA end is closer to TRBJ2-7. The receptor's source is a woman in her sixties in good health. Input material: blood. The CDR3 sequence is CASSEMKDRGPEQYF. The CDR3 region has the DNA TGTGCCAGCAGTGAAATGAAGGACAGGGGACCCGAGCAGTACTTC.